These 28 T cell receptor beta chains came from one sample sequenced in a study of T cell changes during pregnancy in multiple sclerosis (dated by TCRdb to about 2019). The library was made by the immunoSEQ multiplex PCR assay. TCRdb took this table from immuneACCESS and kept in-frame rearrangements with V and J called. Such tables lack part of the clones; where checked against another copy, unresolved V genes explain under half of the gap, and the rest is unexplained. For this sample there are over 45,000 clones; 92% appear just once. 0.15% to 0.2% of the sample is in the top ten clones. The source material was CD4+ T cells from peripheral blood mononuclear cells, sampled in the second trimester of pregnancy. Every receptor here comes from a female donor with multiple sclerosis, enrolled in a pregnancy study.

In its sample, this clone was seen a few times. The CDR3 nucleotides are TGTGCCAGTAGTAGACAGGGTCGGTTGCAGCCCCAGCATTTT. Protein: CASSRQGRLQPQHF. V usage is TRBV19 and J usage is TRBJ1-5, with 7 bases fitting TRBD1. Germline loops: CDR1 LNHDA, CDR2 SQIVND (reference sequence). The CDR3 runs 14 residues. V gave up 4 bases and J gave up 7 bases; unmatched junction bases: 7.

This chain joins TRBV18 and TRBJ2-1; TRBD2 is a possible D gene (6 bases). The CDR3 loop spans 17 amino acids. Per germline, CDR1 KGHSH and CDR2 LQKENI. Trimming took 4 bases from V and 1 from J, leaving 17 bases between them. CDR3 in DNA: TGTGCCAGCTCACGAGCGATTGACGGGGGTTCCTACAATGAGCAGTTCTTC. This gives the protein CASSRAIDGGSYNEQFF.

The chain employs TRBV7-9 and TRBJ2-3, with D maybe TRBD1 (6 bases). The V and J ends lost 1 base and 8 bases respectively, with 13 bases between them. The CDR3 has 14 residues. CDR1 and CDR2 from the germline V gene are SEHNR and FQNEAQ (reference sequence). The chain's CDR3 is CASSLGETGLTQYF. As DNA, the CDR3 is TGTGCCAGCAGCTTAGGGGAAACAGGGCTTACGCAGTATTTT. Filled out from reference TRBV7-9 and TRBJ2-3, the complete variable domain reads DTGVSQNPRHKITKRGQNVTFRCDPISEHNRLYWYRQTLGQGPEFLTYFQNEAQLEKSRLLSDRFSAERPKGSFSTLEIQRTEQGDSAMYLCASSLGETGLTQYFGPGTRLTVL.

The genes are TRBV10-3 and TRBJ2-7; 7 bases are a match to TRBD1. The CDR3 runs to 17 residues. Germline trimming cut 2 bases from V and 3 bases from J; bases unmatched to any gene: 13. CDR1 is ENHRY, CDR2 SYGVKD, per germline. CDR3 nucleotide sequence: TGTGCCATCAGTGAGGGCCCGAAGACAGGGAAGAACTACGAGCAGTACTTC. Translated: CAISEGPKTGKNYEQYF.

The chain combines TRBV18 with TRBJ2-6; D is uncertain. This CDR3 spans 16 amino acids. V lost 3 bases and J lost 0, with 9 bases in between. CDR1 is KGHSH and CDR2 is LQKENI in the germline V gene. CDR3 in amino acids: CASSPRSGSGANVLTF. The DNA of the CDR3 is TGTGCCAGCTCACCCCGTTCCGGCTCTGGGGCCAACGTCCTGACTTTC.

The V call is TRBV11-3, the J call TRBJ2-1; D possibly corresponds to TRBD1 (5 bases). CDR1 and CDR2 (germline): SGHNT, YENEEA. V lost 5 bases to trimming and J lost 8 bases, with 13 bases between them. The CDR3 is made up of 13 amino acids. The CDR3 nucleotides are TGTGCCAGCAGCGGTCCAGGGCGGCATGAGCAGTTCTTC. This translates into CASSGPGRHEQFF.

CDR3 sequence reads: CASSSQRHPNTGELFF. The CDR3, as DNA: TGTGCCAGCAGCTCCCAACGACACCCGAACACCGGGGAGCTGTTTTTT. The V gene is TRBV7-8, the J gene TRBJ2-2; D unresolved. This CDR3 comprises 16 residues. Trimming stripped 4 bases from V and 0 bases from J, with 12 bases between. Germline lookup yields CDR1 SGHVS and CDR2 FQNEAQ.

This chain joins TRBV7-8 and TRBJ1-2; 7 bases agree with TRBD1. The CDR3 consists of 14 residues. Germline CDR1 reads SGHVS; CDR2 reads FQNEAQ. Trimming removed 5 bases from V and 2 bases from J; junction bases left unmatched: 5. CDR3 sequence: CASSPGGGNYGYTF. The CDR3 coding sequence is TGTGCCAGCAGCCCAGGAGGGGGCAACTATGGCTACACCTTC.

V is TRBV18 and J is TRBJ2-4; 9 bases line up with TRBD1. Germline V lookup: CDR1 KGHSH, CDR2 LQKENI. CDR3 length: 18 amino acids. V lost 0 bases, J lost 4 bases, and 10 bases stayed unmatched. The CDR3 loop reads CASSPPGGQGSKKNIQYF. DNA of the CDR3: TGTGCCAGCTCACCACCAGGGGGACAGGGATCTAAAAAAAACATTCAGTACTTC.

The rearrangement joins TRBV5-1 to TRBJ2-2; TRBD1 aligns across 10 bases. V trimming: 3 bases; J trimming: 3 bases; junction bases outside the gene matches: 2. The CDR3 sequence is 15 residues long. Germline V gene sequence: CDR1 SGHRS, CDR2 YFSETQ. CDR3 in DNA: TGCGCCAGCAGCTCGGGACAGGGGTACACCGGGGAGCTGTTTTTT. It translates to CASSSGQGYTGELFF.

The V call is TRBV14, the J call TRBJ2-7, with 7 bases lining up with TRBD2. There are 16 residues in the CDR3. Germline CDR1 and CDR2: SGHDN and FVKESK. Trimming at V came to 1 base and at J to 1 base, leaving 7 bases not matched to a gene. CDR3 DNA sequence: TGTGCCAGCAGCCAAGGGACGGGGAGGGTATCCTACGAGCAGTACTTC. Its translation: CASSQGTGRVSYEQYF. Drawing the rest from reference TRBV14 and TRBJ2-7, the complete variable domain is EAGVTQFPSHSVIEKGQTVTLRCDPISGHDNLYWYRRVMGKEIKFLLHFVKESKQDESGMPNNRFLAERTGGTYSTLKVQPAELEDSGVYFCASSQGTGRVSYEQYFGPGTRLTVT.

The J gene is TRBJ2-1, the V gene TRBV7-3, with D possibly TRBD1 on 6 matching bases. Germline CDR1 reads SGHTA; CDR2 reads FQGTGA. The V gene lost 5 bases and the J gene lost 4 bases, with 33 bases spanning the gap. The CDR3 sequence is 21 residues long. The CDR3 sequence is CASSRVRTEKYQPKTYNEQFF. The CDR3 DNA reads as TGTGCCAGCAGCAGAGTCCGGACAGAAAAATACCAGCCCAAAACTTACAATGAGCAGTTCTTC.

The gene calls are TRBV28 and TRBJ1-2; D is uncertain. V was trimmed by 8 bases and J by 5 bases, leaving 24 bases between them. CDR3 length: 16 residues. Per the germline V gene, CDR1 is MDHEN and CDR2 is SYDVKM. This chain's CDR3 is CASLNSHSGTVYGYTF. The CDR3 bases are TGTGCCAGCCTTAATTCACACAGCGGTACCGTGTATGGCTACACCTTC.

This rearrangement joins TRBV5-5 to TRBJ1-4; D call uncertain. Looked up from germline, CDR1 is SGHKS and CDR2 is YYEKEE (reference sequence). V shed 4 bases and J shed 3 bases, with 10 bases lying between them. The CDR3 has 14 residues. CDR3 sequence reads: CASSPAEANEKLFF. The CDR3 DNA reads as TGTGCCAGCAGCCCAGCGGAGGCTAATGAAAAACTGTTTTTT.

The chain has TRBV6-6 and TRBJ1-2; D not resolved. The CDR3 runs 15 residues. Germline V gives CDR1 MNHNY, CDR2 SVGAGI (reference sequence). V lost 6 bases to trimming and J lost 5 bases, with 19 bases between them. The CDR3 DNA sequence: TGTGCCAGCAGACCCGAATCGGCGTACGGGTATGGCTACACCTTC. Amino acids: CASRPESAYGYGYTF.

The chain recombines TRBV5-1 with TRBJ2-4; TRBD1 is a possible D gene (6 bases). This CDR3 region has 16 residues. Trimming pared 5 bases from V and 2 bases from J, leaving 17 bases between. Germline V gene lookup returns CDR1 SGHRS and CDR2 YFSETQ. The CDR3 region has the DNA TGCGCCAGCAGGGAGATACAGGGAACTACCAAAAACATTCAGTACTTC. Amino acid sequence: CASREIQGTTKNIQYF.

The chain uses TRBV2 and TRBJ1-2, with TRBD1 matching 7 bases. The V gene end was trimmed by 2 bases and the J gene end by 1 base; junction bases not matched to a gene: 4. CDR1 and CDR2 (germline): SNHLY, FYNNEI. The CDR3 is 15 residues long. CDR3: CASSETRQGNYGYTF. For the CDR3, the DNA is TGTGCCAGCAGTGAAACCCGACAGGGTAACTATGGCTACACCTTC. Filled out from reference TRBV2 and TRBJ1-2, the complete variable domain reads EPEVTQTPSHQVTQMGQEVILRCVPISNHLYFYWYRQILGQKVEFLVSFYNNEISEKSEIFDDQFSVERPDGSNFTLKIRSTKLEDSAMYFCASSETRQGNYGYTFGSGTRLTVV.

This chain connects TRBV19 to TRBJ2-1, with TRBD2 matching 7 bases. V was pared by 4 bases and J by 8 bases, with 8 bases of the junction left unmatched. Per the germline V gene, CDR1 is LNHDA and CDR2 is SQIVND (reference sequence). This CDR3 is built from 14 residues. Written as DNA, the CDR3 is TGTGCCAGTAGTAATGGACTAGGGGTTGATGAGCAGTTCTTC. It yields the protein CASSNGLGVDEQFF. Based on the CDR3 plus reference TRBV19 and TRBJ2-1, the full variable domain is DGGITQSPKYLFRKEGQNVTLSCEQNLNHDAMYWYRQDPGQGLRLIYYSQIVNDFQKGDIAEGYSVSREKKESFPLTVTSAQKNPTAFYLCASSNGLGVDEQFFGPGTRLTVL.

The J gene is TRBJ2-3, the V gene TRBV5-8, with D unresolved. The CDR3 runs 13 residues. The V end was cut by 3 bases, the J end by 4 bases, with 9 bases between. Looked up from germline, CDR1 is SGHTS and CDR2 is YDEGEE. Here the CDR3 DNA reads TGTGCCAGCAGCTACCTGACTCCAGATACGCAGTATTTT. It codes for CASSYLTPDTQYF.

The chain recombines TRBV6-1 with TRBJ2-4, with a tentative D call TRBD2 (6 bases). The V gene's germline CDR1 is MNHNS and CDR2 SASEGT. The CDR3 length is 14 residues. V shed 5 bases and J shed 9 bases, with 17 bases lying between them. The CDR3 loop reads CASSISGRQPIQYF. CDR3 DNA: TGTGCCAGCAGTATTTCCGGGAGACAGCCCATTCAGTACTTC.

The V and J genes are TRBV2 and TRBJ1-1; no clear D gene. V lost 6 bases and J lost 8, with 13 bases in between. The CDR3 totals 12 residues. CDR1 is SNHLY and CDR2 is FYNNEI in the germline V gene. The CDR3 nucleotides read TGTGCCAGCAGGGTCCCCAGTGCCGAAGCTTTCTTT. Amino acids: CASRVPSAEAFF.

This clone was recorded once. V gene TRBV9 combines with J gene TRBJ2-7; unclear D gene. This CDR3 is built from 15 residues. V was pared by 2 bases and J by 0 bases, with 12 bases between. Germline CDR1 and CDR2: SGDLS and YYNGEE. The CDR3: CASSVSVLSSYEQYF. CDR3 nucleotides: TGTGCCAGCAGCGTTTCTGTCCTTAGCTCCTACGAGCAGTACTTC.

This sequence joins TRBV10-3 and TRBJ1-4; no reliable D call. Trimming removed 1 base at V and 5 bases at J, with 8 bases between. Germline CDR1 ENHRY, CDR2 SYGVKD. The CDR3 loop spans 14 amino acids. CDR3 amino acids: CAISELGLNEKLFF. CDR3 sequence (DNA): TGTGCCATCAGTGAGTTGGGCCTGAATGAAAAACTGTTTTTT.

The rearrangement uses TRBV6-5 and TRBJ1-5, with 11 positions matching TRBD1. CDR3 length equals 15 residues. The V and J ends lost 6 bases and 9 bases, in that order; junction bases with no gene match: 10. Germline CDR1 MNHEY, CDR2 SVGAGI. This CDR3 reads CASSRTDRGHWPQHF. The CDR3 bases are TGTGCCAGCAGCCGAACGGACAGGGGGCATTGGCCCCAGCATTTT.

The CDR3 reads CASSPSGRAYNEQFF. As DNA, the CDR3 is TGTGCCAGCAGCCCAAGCGGGAGAGCCTACAATGAGCAGTTCTTC. The chain links TRBV4-2 to TRBJ2-1, with 8 bases aligning to TRBD2. V shed 4 bases and J 2 bases; nucleotides not matched to a gene: 4. The CDR3 length is 15 residues. Germline-derived CDR1 and CDR2 are LGHNA and YNFKEQ.

The genes are TRBV4-2 and TRBJ1-2; TRBD1 might be the D (6 bases). The CDR3 runs to 15 residues. The germline V gene encodes CDR1 LGHNA and CDR2 YNFKEQ. V lost 0 bases and J lost 0, with 8 bases in between. The chain's CDR3 is CASSQEAGANYGYTF. The DNA of the CDR3 is TGTGCCAGCAGCCAAGAGGCAGGGGCTAACTATGGCTACACCTTC.

This clone has just one count. The chain joins TRBV5-5 to TRBJ2-3; 7 bases agree with TRBD2. V shed 2 bases, J shed 1 base, and the junction held 4 bases outside the gene matches. This CDR3 region has 15 residues. Germline V CDR1 and CDR2: SGHKS, YYEKEE (reference sequence). Here the CDR3 reads CASSFLSGGTDTQYF. The CDR3 bases are TGTGCCAGCAGCTTTTTGAGCGGGGGCACAGATACGCAGTATTTT.

The V gene is TRBV27, the J gene TRBJ2-1, with TRBD2 matching over 9 bases. The V gene's germline CDR1 is MNHEY and CDR2 SMNVEV (reference sequence). CDR3 size: 19 residues. V shed 9 bases, J shed 5 bases, and the junction held 23 bases outside the gene matches. CDR3 amino acids: CASGQGKTSGGLTNNEQFF. The CDR3 DNA reads TGTGCCAGTGGGCAGGGTAAGACTAGCGGAGGCTTAACAAACAATGAGCAGTTCTTC.